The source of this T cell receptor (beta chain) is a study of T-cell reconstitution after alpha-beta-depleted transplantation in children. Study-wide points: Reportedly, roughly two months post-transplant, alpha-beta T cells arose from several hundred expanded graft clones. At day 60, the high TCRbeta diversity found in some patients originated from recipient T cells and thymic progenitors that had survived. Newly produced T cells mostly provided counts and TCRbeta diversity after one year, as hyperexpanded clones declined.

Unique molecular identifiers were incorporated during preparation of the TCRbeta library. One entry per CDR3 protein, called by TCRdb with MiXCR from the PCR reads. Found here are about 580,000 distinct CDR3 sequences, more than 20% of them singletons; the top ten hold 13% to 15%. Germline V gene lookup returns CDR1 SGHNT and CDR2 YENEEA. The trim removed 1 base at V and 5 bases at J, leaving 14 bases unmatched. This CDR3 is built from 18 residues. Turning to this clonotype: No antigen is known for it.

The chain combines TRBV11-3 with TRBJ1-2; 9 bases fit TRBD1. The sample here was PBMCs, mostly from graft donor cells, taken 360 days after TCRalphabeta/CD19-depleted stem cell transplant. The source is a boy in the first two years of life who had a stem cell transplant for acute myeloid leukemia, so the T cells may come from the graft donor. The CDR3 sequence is CASSLGGPPGQGKYGYTF. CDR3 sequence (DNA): TGTGCCAGCAGCTTAGGGGGCCCCCCGGGACAGGGAAAGTATGGCTACACCTTC.